The T cell receptor (beta chain) described here comes from a study of shared clonotypes between healthy human individuals. General study points: Sharing across four donors was highest in naive CD4 (roughly 5%) and lowest in memory CD8 (approximately 0.4%). The low donor count limited represented genetic and exposure-history diversity. As a rule, naive subsets had a larger estimated richness than memory subsets.

Using immunoSEQ multiplex PCR, the repertoire was profiled, and TCRdb retains in-frame clones only, with some absent. The profile shows more than 1.2 million clones, 98% of them singletons. In the case of this clone: No antigen is known for it.

The CDR3 sequence is 15 residues long. Germline CDR1 reads SQVTM; CDR2 reads ANQGSEA. The V gene end was trimmed by 6 bases and the J gene end by 3 bases; junction bases not matched to a gene: 8. The sample consisted of naive CD4+ T cells sorted from blood. The subset denotes: CD45RA+ positively selected. The chain joins TRBV29-1 to TRBJ1-4; TRBD1 agrees at 9 bases. This TCR was sampled from a man aged 25-45 years in good health. This chain's CDR3 is CSVLGQGKANEKLFF. The CDR3 bases are TGCAGCGTCCTAGGACAGGGGAAGGCTAATGAAAAACTGTTTTTT.